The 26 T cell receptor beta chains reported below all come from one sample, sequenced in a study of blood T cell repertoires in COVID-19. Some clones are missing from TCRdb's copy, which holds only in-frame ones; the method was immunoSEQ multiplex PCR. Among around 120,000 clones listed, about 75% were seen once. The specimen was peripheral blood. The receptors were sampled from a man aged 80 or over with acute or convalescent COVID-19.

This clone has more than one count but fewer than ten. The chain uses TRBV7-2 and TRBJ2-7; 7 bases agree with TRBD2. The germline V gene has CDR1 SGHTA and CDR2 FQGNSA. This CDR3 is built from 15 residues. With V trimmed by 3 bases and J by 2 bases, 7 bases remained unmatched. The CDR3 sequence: CASSLYLAGTYEQYF. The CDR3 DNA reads TGTGCCAGCAGCTTGTATTTAGCGGGTACCTACGAGCAGTACTTC.

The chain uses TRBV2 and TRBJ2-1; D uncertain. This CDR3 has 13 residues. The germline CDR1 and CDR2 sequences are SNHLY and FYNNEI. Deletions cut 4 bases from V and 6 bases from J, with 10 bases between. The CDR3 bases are TGTGCCAGCAGTGTCGAGAGGTTCAATGAGCAGTTCTTC. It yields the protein CASSVERFNEQFF.

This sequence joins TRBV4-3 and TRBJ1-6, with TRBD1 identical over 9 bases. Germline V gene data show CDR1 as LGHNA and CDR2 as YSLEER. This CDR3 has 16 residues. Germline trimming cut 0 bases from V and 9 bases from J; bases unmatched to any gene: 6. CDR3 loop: CASSQEGGQGSSPLHF. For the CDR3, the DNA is TGCGCCAGCAGCCAAGAAGGGGGACAGGGTAGTTCACCCCTCCACTTT.

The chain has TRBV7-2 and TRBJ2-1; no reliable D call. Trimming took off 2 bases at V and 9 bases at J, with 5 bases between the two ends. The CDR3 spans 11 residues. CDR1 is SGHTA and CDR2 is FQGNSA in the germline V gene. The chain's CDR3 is CASSLSSEQFF. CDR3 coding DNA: TGTGCCAGCAGCTTAAGTAGTGAGCAGTTCTTC.

The CDR3 DNA sequence: TGTGCCAGTAGTATCCGGGTCGACAGGAACACTGAAGCTTTCTTT. It is translated as CASSIRVDRNTEAFF. This chain links TRBV19 with TRBJ1-1, with D perhaps TRBD1 (5 bases). The CDR3 extends over 15 amino acids. V lost 3 bases and J lost 1, with 12 bases in between. Germline assignment: CDR1 LNHDA and CDR2 SQIVND (reference sequence). Variable domain in full (rest from reference TRBV19 and TRBJ1-1): DGGITQSPKYLFRKEGQNVTLSCEQNLNHDAMYWYRQDPGQGLRLIYYSQIVNDFQKGDIAEGYSVSREKKESFPLTVTSAQKNPTAFYLCASSIRVDRNTEAFFGQGTRLTVV.

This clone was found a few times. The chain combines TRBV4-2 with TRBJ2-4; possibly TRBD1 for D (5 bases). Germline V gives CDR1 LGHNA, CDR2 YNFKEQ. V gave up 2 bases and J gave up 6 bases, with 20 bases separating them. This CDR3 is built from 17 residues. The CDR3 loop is CASSQSLGRGARNIQYF. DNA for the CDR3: TGTGCCAGCAGCCAATCTCTGGGGCGAGGCGCGAGAAACATTCAGTACTTC.

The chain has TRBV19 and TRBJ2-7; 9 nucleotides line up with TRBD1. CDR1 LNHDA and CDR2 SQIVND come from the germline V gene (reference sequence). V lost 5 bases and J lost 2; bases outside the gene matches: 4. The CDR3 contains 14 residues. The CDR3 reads CASSPRTGAYEQYF. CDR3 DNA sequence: TGTGCCAGTAGTCCAAGGACAGGGGCCTACGAGCAGTACTTC.

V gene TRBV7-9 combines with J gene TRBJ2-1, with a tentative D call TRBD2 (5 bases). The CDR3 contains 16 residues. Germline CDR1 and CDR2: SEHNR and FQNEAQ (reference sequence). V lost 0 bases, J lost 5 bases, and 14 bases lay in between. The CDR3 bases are TGTGCCAGCAGCTTAGCCCTAGCCTTTTCCGACAATGAGCAGTTCTTC. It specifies CASSLALAFSDNEQFF.

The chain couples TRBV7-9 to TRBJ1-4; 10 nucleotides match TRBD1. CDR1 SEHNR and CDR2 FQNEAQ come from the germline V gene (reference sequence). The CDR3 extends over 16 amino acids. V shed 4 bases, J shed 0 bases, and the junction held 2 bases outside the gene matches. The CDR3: CASSSGQGATNEKLFF. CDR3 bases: TGTGCCAGCAGCTCCGGACAGGGGGCAACTAATGAAAAACTGTTTTTT.

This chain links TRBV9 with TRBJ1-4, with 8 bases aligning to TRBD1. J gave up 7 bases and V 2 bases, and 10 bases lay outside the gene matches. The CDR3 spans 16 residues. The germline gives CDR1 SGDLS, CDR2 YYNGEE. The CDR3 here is CASSVGQDFQSEKLFF. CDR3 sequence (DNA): TGTGCCAGCAGCGTGGGACAGGACTTTCAGAGTGAAAAACTGTTTTTT.

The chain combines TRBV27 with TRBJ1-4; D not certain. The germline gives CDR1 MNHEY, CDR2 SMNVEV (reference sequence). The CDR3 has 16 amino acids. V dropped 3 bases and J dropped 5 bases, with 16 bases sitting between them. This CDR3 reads CASSFSARVINEKLFF. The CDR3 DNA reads TGTGCCAGCAGTTTTTCCGCCCGGGTCATAAATGAAAAACTGTTTTTT. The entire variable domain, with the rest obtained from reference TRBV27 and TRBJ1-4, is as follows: EAQVTQNPRYLITVTGKKLTVTCSQNMNHEYMSWYRQDPGLGLRQIYYSMNVEVTDKGDVPEGYKVSRKEKRNFPLILESPSPNQTSLYFCASSFSARVINEKLFFGSGTQLSVL.

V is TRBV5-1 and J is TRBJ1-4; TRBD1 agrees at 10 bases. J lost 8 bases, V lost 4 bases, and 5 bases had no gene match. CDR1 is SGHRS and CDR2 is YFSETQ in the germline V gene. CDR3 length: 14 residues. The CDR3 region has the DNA TGCGCCAGCAGCCCGGACAGGGGGAACGAAAAACTGTTTTTT. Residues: CASSPDRGNEKLFF. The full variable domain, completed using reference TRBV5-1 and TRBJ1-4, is KAGVTQTPRYLIKTRGQQVTLSCSPISGHRSVSWYQQTPGQGLQFLFEYFSETQRNKGNFPGRFSGRQFSNSRSEMNVSTLELGDSALYLCASSPDRGNEKLFFGSGTQLSVL.

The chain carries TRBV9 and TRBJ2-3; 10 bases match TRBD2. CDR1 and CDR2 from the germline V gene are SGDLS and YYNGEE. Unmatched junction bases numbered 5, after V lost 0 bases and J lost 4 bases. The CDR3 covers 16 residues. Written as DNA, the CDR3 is TGTGCCAGCAGCGTAGACACTAGCGGGAACGCAGATACGCAGTATTTT. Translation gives CASSVDTSGNADTQYF.

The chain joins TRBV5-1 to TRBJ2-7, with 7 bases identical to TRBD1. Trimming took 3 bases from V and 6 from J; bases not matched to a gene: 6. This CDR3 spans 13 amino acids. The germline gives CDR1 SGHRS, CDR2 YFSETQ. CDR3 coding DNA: TGCGCCAGCAGCTCGGTGACAGGGCGCGAGCAGTACTTC. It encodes CASSSVTGREQYF.

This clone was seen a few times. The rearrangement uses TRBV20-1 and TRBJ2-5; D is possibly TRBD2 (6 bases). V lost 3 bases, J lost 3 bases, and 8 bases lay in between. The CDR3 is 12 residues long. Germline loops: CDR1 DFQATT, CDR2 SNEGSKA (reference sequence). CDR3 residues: CSASPGEETQYF. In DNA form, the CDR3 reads TGCAGTGCTAGTCCGGGGGAAGAGACCCAGTACTTC.

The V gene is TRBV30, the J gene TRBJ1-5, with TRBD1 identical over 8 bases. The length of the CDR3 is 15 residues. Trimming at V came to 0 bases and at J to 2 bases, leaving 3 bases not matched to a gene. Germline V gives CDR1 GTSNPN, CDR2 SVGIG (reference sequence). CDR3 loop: CAWSVGQGRNQPQHF. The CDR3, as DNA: TGTGCCTGGAGTGTAGGACAGGGTCGCAATCAGCCCCAGCATTTT.

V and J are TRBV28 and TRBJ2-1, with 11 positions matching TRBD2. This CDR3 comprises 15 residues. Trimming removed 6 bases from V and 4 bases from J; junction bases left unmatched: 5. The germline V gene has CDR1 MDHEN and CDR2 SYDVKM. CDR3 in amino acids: CASSSGTSGYNEQFF. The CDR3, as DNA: TGTGCCAGCAGCTCCGGGACTAGCGGTTACAATGAGCAGTTCTTC.

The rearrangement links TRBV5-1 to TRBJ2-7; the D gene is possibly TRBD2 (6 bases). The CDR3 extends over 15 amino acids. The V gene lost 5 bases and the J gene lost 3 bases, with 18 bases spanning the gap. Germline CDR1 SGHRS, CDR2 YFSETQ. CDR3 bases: TGCGCCAGCAGATTAGGATTCACGGGGGTCTACGAGCAGTACTTC. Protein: CASRLGFTGVYEQYF.

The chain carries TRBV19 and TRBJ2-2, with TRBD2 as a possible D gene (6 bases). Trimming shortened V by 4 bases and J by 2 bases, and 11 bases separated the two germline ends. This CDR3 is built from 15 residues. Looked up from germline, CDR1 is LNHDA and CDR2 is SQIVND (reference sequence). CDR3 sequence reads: CASSTILANTGELFF. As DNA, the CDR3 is TGTGCCAGTAGTACCATACTAGCAAACACCGGGGAGCTGTTTTTT.

CDR3: CASSLGARAIQETQYF. In DNA form, the CDR3 reads TGTGCCAGCAGCTTAGGAGCCAGGGCGATACAAGAGACCCAGTACTTC. The chain couples TRBV13 to TRBJ2-5; maybe TRBD1 (5 bases). CDR1 and CDR2 from the germline V gene are PRHDT and FYEKMQ (reference sequence). The CDR3 is 16 amino acids. Trimming removed 0 bases at V and 2 bases at J, with 13 bases between.

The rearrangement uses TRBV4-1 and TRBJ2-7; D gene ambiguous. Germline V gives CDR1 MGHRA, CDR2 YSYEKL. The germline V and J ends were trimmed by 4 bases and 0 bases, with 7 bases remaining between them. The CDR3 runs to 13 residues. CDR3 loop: CASSPSYSYEQYF. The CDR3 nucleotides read TGCGCCAGCAGCCCCTCCTACTCCTACGAGCAGTACTTC.

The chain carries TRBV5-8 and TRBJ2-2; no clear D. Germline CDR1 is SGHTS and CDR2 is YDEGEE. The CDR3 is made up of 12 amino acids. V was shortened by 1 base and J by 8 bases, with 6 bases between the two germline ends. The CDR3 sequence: CASSLLAGELFF. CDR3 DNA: TGTGCCAGCAGCTTGTTGGCAGGGGAGCTGTTTTTT.

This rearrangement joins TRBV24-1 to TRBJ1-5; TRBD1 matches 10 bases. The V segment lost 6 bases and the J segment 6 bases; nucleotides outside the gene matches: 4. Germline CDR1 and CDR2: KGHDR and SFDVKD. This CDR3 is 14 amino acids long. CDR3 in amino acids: CATSQTGGGQPQHF. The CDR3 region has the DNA TGTGCCACCAGTCAGACAGGGGGCGGTCAGCCCCAGCATTTT.

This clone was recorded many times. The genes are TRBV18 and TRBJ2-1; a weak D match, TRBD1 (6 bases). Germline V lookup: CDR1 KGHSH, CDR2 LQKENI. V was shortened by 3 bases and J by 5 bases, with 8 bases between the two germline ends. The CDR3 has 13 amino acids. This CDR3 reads CASSPWTDNEQFF. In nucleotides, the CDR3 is TGTGCCAGCTCACCCTGGACAGACAATGAGCAGTTCTTC.

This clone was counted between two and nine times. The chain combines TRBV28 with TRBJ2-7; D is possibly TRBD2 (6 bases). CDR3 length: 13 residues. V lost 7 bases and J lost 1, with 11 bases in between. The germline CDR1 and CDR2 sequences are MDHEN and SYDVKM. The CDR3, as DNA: TGTGCCAGCACCCCAGGGACTTCCTACGAGCAGTACTTC. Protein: CASTPGTSYEQYF.

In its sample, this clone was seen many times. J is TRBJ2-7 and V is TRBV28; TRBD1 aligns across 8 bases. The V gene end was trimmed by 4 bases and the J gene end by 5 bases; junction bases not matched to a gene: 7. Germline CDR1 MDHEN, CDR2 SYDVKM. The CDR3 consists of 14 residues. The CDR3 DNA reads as TGTGCCAGCAGTTCTCCGACAGGGGAGGACGAGCAGTACTTC. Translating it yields CASSSPTGEDEQYF. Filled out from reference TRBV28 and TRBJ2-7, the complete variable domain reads DVKVTQSSRYLVKRTGEKVFLECVQDMDHENMFWYRQDPGLGLRLIYFSYDVKMKEKGDIPEGYSVSREKKERFSLILESASTNQTSMYLCASSSPTGEDEQYFGPGTRLTVT.